This T cell receptor (beta chain) was identified in a study of shared clonotypes between healthy human individuals. Findings of the study overall: Naive subsets tended to show greater estimated richness than memory subsets.

Concerning this clone: Its specificity is not known.

The CDR3 extends over 15 amino acids. Germline values: CDR1 SEHNR, CDR2 FQNEAQ (reference sequence). J was trimmed by 7 bases and V by 0 bases; bases with no gene match: 4. Assay used: immunoSEQ multiplex PCR; TCRdb lists only in-frame clones, some missing. The sample has about 1 million clones, about 75% seen once. Sequences were obtained from memory CD4+ T cells sorted from blood. Subset specified: CD45RA-negative fraction. This chain uses TRBV7-9 with TRBJ2-3; TRBD2 aligns across 10 bases. This TCR derives from a man between 18 and 29 years old in good health. This CDR3 is CASSLASGGTNTQYF. Written as DNA, the CDR3 is TGTGCCAGCAGCTTAGCTAGCGGGGGGACGAATACGCAGTATTTT.